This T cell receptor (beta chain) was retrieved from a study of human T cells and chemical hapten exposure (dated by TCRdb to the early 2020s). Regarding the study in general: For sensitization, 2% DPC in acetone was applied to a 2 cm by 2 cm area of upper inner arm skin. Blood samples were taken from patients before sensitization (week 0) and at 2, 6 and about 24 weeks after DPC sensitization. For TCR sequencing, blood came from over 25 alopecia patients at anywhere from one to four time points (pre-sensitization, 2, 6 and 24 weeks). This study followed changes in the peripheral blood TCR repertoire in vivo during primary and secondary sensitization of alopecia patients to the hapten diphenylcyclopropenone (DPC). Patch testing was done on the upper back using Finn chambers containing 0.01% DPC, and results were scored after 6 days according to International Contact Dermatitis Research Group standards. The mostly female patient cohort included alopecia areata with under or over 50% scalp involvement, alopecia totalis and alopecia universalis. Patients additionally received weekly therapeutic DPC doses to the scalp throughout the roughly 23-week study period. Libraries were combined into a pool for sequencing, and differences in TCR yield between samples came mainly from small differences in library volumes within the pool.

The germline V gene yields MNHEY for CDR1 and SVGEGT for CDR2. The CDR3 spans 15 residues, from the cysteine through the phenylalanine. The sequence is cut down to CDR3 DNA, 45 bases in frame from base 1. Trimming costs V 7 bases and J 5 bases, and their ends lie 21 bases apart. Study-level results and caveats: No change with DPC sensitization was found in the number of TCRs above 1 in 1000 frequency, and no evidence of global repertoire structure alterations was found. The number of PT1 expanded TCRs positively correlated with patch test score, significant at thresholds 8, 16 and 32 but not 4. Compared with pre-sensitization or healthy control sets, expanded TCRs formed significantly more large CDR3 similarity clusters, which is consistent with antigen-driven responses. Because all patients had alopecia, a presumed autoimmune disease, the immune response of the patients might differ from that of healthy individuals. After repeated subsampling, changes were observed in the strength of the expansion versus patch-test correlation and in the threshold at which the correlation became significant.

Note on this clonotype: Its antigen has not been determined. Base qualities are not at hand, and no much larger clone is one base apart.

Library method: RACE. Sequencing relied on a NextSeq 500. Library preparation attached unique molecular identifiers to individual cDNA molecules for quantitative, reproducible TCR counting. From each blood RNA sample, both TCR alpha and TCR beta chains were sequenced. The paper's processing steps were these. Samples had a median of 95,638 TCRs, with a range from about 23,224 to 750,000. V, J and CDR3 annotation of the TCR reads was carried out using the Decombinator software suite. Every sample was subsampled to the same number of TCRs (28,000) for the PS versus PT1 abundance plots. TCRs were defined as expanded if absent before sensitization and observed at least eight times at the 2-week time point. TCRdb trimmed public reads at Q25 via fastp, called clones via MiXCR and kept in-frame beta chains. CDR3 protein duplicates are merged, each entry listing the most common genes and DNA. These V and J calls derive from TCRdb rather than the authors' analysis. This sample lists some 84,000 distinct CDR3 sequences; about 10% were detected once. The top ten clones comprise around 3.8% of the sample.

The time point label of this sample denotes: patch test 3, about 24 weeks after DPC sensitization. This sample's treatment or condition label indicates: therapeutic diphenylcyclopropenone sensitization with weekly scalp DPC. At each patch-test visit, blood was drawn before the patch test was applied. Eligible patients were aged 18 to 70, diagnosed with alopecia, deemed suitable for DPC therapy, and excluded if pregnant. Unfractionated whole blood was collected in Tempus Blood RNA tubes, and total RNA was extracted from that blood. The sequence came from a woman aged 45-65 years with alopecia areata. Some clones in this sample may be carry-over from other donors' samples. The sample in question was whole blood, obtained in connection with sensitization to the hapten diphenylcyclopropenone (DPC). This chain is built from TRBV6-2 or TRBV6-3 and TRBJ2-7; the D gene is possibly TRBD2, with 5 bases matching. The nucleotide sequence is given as TGTGCCAGCACCGGAGGAACGGACTCTTGGCACGAGCAGTACTTC. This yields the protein CASTGGTDSWHEQYF.